This note documents a single TCR beta chain sequence. This CDR3 spans 15 amino acids. Libraries were prepared by immunoSEQ multiplex PCR; TCRdb keeps only in-frame clonotypes and omits some of them. Among 95,000 to 150,000 clones listed, 80% to 95% were seen once. The data were taken from a study of control samples from healthy donors and cancer patients. This receptor was identified in a woman aged 18-29 years in good health. Sequencing was done on a sample of blood. This chain uses TRBV21-1 with TRBJ1-5; the table's D call of TRBD1 was not tested on the DNA. TRBV21-1 is a known pseudogene. CDR3 residues: CASSKPGALNQPQHF. The CDR3 nucleotides are TGTGCCAGCAGCAAACCAGGGGCCCTCAATCAGCCCCAGCATTTT.